This TCR beta chain is from a study of blood T cell repertoires in COVID-19. Germline V gives CDR1 ENHRY, CDR2 SYGVKD. V shed 6 bases, J shed 7 bases, and the junction held 2 bases outside the gene matches. The CDR3 spans 12 residues. Here immunoSEQ multiplex PCR was the method, and the copy in TCRdb shows in-frame clones only, minus some. The table lists about 210,000 clones, 75% to 85% of them singletons, with about 4% in the top ten. This sequence joins TRBV10-3 and TRBJ1-1; TRBD1 aligns across 10 bases. Sequencing was performed on PBMCs or T cells enriched from blood (not recorded which). The receptor comes from a man aged 30 to 45 with acute COVID-19. Here the CDR3 DNA reads TGTGCCATCAGCGGACAGGGGGTTGAAGCTTTCTTT. Encoded protein: CAISGQGVEAFF.